What follows is one T cell receptor (beta chain) and its context. Its antigen remains unidentified. The record originates from a study of cytomegalovirus exposure and HLA in healthy donors. The donors were healthy bone marrow donors. The PCR was carried out with 60 Vbeta primers and 13 Jbeta primers. Profiled with immunoSEQ multiplex PCR; TCRdb holds only in-frame clones, not every one. Seen here are about 150,000 clones, 70% to 90% observed once, and the top ten hold about 2.5%. CDR3 size: 16 residues. CDR1 is MGHRA, CDR2 YSYEKL, per germline. V lost 4 bases to trimming and J lost 6 bases, with 22 bases between them. Findings and caveats of the study: According to a later analysis, most TCR beta chains associated with CMV appeared HLA-restricted. There were several of the most significant clusters that appeared linked to common viral pathogens in a later analysis.

Material for sequencing was PBMCs. This receptor was taken from a man aged 25 to 40 in good health and CMV-seropositive. The gene calls are TRBV4-1 and TRBJ2-7; a weak D match, TRBD1 (6 bases). The CDR3 region is CASSPLFPTGLSEQYF. The CDR3 DNA reads TGCGCCAGCAGCCCTTTGTTTCCGACAGGTTTGAGCGAGCAGTACTTC.